This T cell receptor beta chain is drawn from a study of cytomegalovirus exposure and HLA in healthy donors. PCR was performed using 60 Vbeta and 13 Jbeta primers. Sequencing was performed with immunoSEQ multiplex PCR; in TCRdb, only in-frame clones are kept and a portion is missing. The data show tens of thousands of clones, 75% to 80% seen once. Germline V lookup: CDR1 SGHAT, CDR2 FQNNGV. With 1 base removed from V and 6 bases from J, the gap between germline ends came to 9 bases. CDR3 length: 14 amino acids. The TCR originated in a woman aged 35 to 49 in good health and CMV-seropositive. The chain recombines TRBV11-2 with TRBJ2-2, with TRBD1 as a possible D gene (6 bases). The sequenced material came from PBMCs. CDR3 sequence reads: CASSLGSGAGELFF. The DNA of the CDR3 is TGTGCCAGCAGCTTAGGGTCAGGGGCCGGGGAGCTGTTTTTT.